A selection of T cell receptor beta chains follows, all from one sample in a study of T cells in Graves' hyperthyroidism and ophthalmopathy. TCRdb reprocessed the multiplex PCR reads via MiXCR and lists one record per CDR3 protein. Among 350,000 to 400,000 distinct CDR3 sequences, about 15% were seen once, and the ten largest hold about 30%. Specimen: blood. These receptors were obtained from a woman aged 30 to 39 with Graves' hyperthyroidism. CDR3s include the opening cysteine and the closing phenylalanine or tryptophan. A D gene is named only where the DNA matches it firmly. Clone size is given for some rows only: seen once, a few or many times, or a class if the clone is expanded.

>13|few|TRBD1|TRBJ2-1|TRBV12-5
TGTGCTAGTGGAGAGACAGGGTCGGGTGAGCAGTTCTTC
CASGETGSGEQFF
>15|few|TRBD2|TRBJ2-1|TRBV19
TGTGCCAGTTGTGCGGGAGGGCCCTCTTACAATGAGCAGTTCTTC
CASCAGGPSYNEQFF
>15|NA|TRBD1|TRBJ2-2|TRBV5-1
TGCGCCACCGCAAAAATGACAGGGGACACCGGGGAGCTGTTTTTT
CATAKMTGDTGELFF
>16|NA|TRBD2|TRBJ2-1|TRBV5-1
TGCGCCAGCAGCTTGGGACCTAGCGGGAGGGCCTCCGAGCAGTTCTTC
CASSLGPSGRASEQFF
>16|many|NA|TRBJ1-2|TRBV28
TGTGCCAGCAGCCCACCCGGGGACAAACCTAACTATGGCTACACCTTC
CASSPPGDKPNYGYTF
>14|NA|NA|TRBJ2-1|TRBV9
TGTGCCTCCGGACCGGGGAACACCTACAATGAGCAGTTCTTC
CASGPGNTYNEQFF
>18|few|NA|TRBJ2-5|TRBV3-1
TGTGCCAGCAGCCCACCAATCGAGGGAGGTCCGTGGGGGGAGACCCAGTACTTC
CASSPPIEGGPWGETQYF
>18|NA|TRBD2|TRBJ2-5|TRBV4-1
TGCGCCAGCAGCCACGGACAAGTCTTTCTAAGCGGGAAAGAGACCCAGTACTTC
CASSHGQVFLSGKETQYF
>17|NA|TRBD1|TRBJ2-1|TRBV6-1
TGTGCCAGCAGTGAAGTGTTCGGGACAGATATATACAATGAGCAGCTCTTC
CASSEVFGTDIYNEQLF
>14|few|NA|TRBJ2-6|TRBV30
TGTGCCTGGAGAGAAAACGCTGGGGCCAACGTCCTGACTTTC
CAWRENAGANVLTF
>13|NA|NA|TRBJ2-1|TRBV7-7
TGTGCTAGCAGCTTAGGGGCCTACAATGAGCAGTTCTTC
CASSLGAYNEQFF
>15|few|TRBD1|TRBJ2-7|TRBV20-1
TGCAGTGCTAGTCACCCCGGACAGGGATCTTCCGAGCAGTACTTC
CSASHPGQGSSEQYF
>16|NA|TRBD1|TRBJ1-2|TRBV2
TGTGCCAGCAGTGAAATAGAGGGACAGGGGCGGAATGGCTACACCTTC
CASSEIEGQGRNGYTF
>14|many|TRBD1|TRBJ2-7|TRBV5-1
TGCGCCAGCAGCCGGGACAGCTCGGCCTACGAGCAGTACTTC
CASSRDSSAYEQYF
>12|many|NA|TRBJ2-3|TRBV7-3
TGTGCCAGCAGCTTAAAGCCCGGACCGCAGTATTTT
CASSLKPGPQYF
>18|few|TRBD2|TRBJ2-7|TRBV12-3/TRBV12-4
TGTGCCAGCAGTTTAGCTTCGGGTGGTCGAGCGGGAGTTACCGAGCAGTACTTC
CASSLASGGRAGVTEQYF
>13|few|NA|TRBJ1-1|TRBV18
TGTGCCAGCTCACAGGGATTGGGCACTGAAGCTTTCTTT
CASSQGLGTEAFF
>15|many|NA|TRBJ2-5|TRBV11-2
TGTGCCAGCAGCCCGCAGCTAGTTACGCAAGAGACCCAGTACTTC
CASSPQLVTQETQYF
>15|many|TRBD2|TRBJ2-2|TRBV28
TGTGCCAGCAGTTTAGCGGGAGAAAACACCGGGGAGCTGTTTTTT
CASSLAGENTGELFF
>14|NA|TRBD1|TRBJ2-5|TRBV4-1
TGCGCCAGCGCCCCGGGACAGGGGATAGAGACCCAGTACTTC
CASAPGQGIETQYF
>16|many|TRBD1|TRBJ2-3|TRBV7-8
TGTGCCAGCAGCTTAGTTTGGGACAGTCTCACAGATACGCAGTATTTT
CASSLVWDSLTDTQYF
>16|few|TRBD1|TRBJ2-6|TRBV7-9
TGTGCCAGCAGCTTAATCGACAGGGCTGGGGCCAACGTCCTGACTTTC
CASSLIDRAGANVLTF
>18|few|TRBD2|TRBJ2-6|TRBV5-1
TGCGCCAGCAGCTTGGACCCGGGAGGATCCACCGGGGCCAACGTCCTGACTTTC
CASSLDPGGSTGANVLTF
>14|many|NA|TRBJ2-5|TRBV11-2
TGTGCCAGCAAACCTTACAGGGCTCAAGAGACCCAGTACTTC
CASKPYRAQETQYF
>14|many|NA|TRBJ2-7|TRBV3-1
TGTGCCAGCAGCTTACGGGACGGACCGTACGAGCAGTACTTC
CASSLRDGPYEQYF
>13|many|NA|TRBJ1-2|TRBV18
TGTGCCAGCTCACCAATTTCGATGTATGGCTACACCTTC
CASSPISMYGYTF
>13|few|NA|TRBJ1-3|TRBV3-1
TGTGCCAGCAGGGAGCACTCTGGAAACACCATATATTTT
CASREHSGNTIYF
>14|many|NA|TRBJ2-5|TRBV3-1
TGTGCCAGCAGCCAAATGACTGCGGGAGAGACCCAGTACTTC
CASSQMTAGETQYF
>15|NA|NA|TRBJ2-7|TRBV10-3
TGTGCCATCAGTGAATCGAGGGGTGCTTCTCGAGAGCAGTACTTC
CAISESRGASREQYF
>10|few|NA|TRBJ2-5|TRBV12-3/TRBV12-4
TGTGCCAGAGTCGAACAGGAAGGGTACTTC
CARVEQEGYF
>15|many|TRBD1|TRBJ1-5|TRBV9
TGTGCCAGCAGCGCGGGGGGGACAGCTGATCAGCCCCAGCATTTT
CASSAGGTADQPQHF
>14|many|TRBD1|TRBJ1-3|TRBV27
TGTGCCAGCAGTTCGGCGCTACTTCGGGACAGGATATATTTT
CASSSALLRDRIYF
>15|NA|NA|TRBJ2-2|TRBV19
TGTGCCAGTAGTAGAACGGGACGGGACACCGGGGAGCTGTTTTTT
CASSRTGRDTGELFF
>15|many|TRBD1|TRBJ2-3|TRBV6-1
TGTGCCAGCATTCCTCAGGGGGAAGTCCCAGATACGCAGTATTTT
CASIPQGEVPDTQYF
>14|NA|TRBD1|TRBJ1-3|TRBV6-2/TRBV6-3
TGTGCCAGCAGGGACAGGGTCTCTGGAAACACCATATATTTT
CASRDRVSGNTIYF
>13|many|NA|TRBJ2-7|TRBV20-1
TGCAGTGCTAGAGATCGGCAGAACTACGAGCAGTACTTC
CSARDRQNYEQYF
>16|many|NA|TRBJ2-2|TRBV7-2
TGTGCCAGCAGCAGCCACAGGGCCTCGTGGACCGGGGAGCTGTTTTTT
CASSSHRASWTGELFF
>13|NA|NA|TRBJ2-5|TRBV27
TGTGCCAGCAGTTTGTCAGGGTTCGAGACCCAGTACTTC
CASSLSGFETQYF
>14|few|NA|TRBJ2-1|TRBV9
TGTGCCAGCAGCGGGCCTTCAGCTTACAATGAGCAGTTCTTC
CASSGPSAYNEQFF
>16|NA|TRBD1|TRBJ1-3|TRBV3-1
TGTGCCAGCAGCCCCCTCAGGGACAGGGTTGGAAACACCATATATTTT
CASSPLRDRVGNTIYF
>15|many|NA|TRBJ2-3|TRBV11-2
TGTGCCAGCAGCCCCAGCGCGGGGAGAGGGGATACGCAGTATTTT
CASSPSAGRGDTQYF
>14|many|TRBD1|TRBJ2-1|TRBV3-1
TGTGCCAGCAGCCAACCCCCAGGGGGCAATGAGCAGTTCTTC
CASSQPPGGNEQFF
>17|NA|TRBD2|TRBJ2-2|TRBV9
TGTGCCAGCAGCCCAAGGACTAGCGGATCGAACACCGGGGAGCTGTTTTTT
CASSPRTSGSNTGELFF
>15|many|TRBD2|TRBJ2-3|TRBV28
TGTGCCAGCAGTTATTGGACTAGCGGATCAGATACGCAGTATTTT
CASSYWTSGSDTQYF
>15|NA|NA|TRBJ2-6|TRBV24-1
TGTGCCACCAGTGATACAAGGTCTGGGGCCAACGTCCTGACTTTC
CATSDTRSGANVLTF
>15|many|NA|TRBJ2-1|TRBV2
TGTGCCAGCAGATTTCGGCCGAACTCCTACAATGAGCAGTTCTTC
CASRFRPNSYNEQFF
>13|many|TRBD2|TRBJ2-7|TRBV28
TGTGCCAGCAGTCCCCCCGGGAGGAACGAGCAGTACTTC
CASSPPGRNEQYF
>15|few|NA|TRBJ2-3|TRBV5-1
TGCGCCAGCAGCTTAGGGCTCCGGGGTGCAGATACGCAGTATTTT
CASSLGLRGADTQYF
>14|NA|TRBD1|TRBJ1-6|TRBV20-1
TGCAGTGCTGGGACAGGTTCCTATAATTCACCCCTCCACTTT
CSAGTGSYNSPLHF
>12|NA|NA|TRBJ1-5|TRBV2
TGTGCCAGCACCTCTTACGATCAGCCCCAGCATTTT
CASTSYDQPQHF
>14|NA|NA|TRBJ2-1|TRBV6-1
TGTGCCAGCAGTGATCTATACTCCTACAATGAGCAGTTCTTC
CASSDLYSYNEQFF
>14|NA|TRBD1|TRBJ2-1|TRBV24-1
TGTGCCACCAGTGCAGGGGGCGGATACAATGAGCAGTTCTTC
CATSAGGGYNEQFF
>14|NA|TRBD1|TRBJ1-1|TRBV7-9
TGCGCCAGCAGCTTGACAGGGGATGTCACTGAAGCTTTCTTT
CASSLTGDVTEAFF